This T cell receptor beta chain was identified in a study of cytomegalovirus exposure and HLA in healthy donors. Findings and limits, study-wide: Reportedly, cytomegalovirus status was diagnosed with high sensitivity and specificity. That first-cohort TCR clusters tended to co-occur in the 95 to 150 validation repertoires was found in a later analysis.

Data came from immunoSEQ multiplex PCR; TCRdb stores just in-frame clones and leaves some out. Of around 70,000 clones in the sample, 91% were seen once. As for this clone: Its antigen is unidentified.

The sequence came from a man between 18 and 35 years old in good health and CMV-seronegative. The specimen was PBMCs.

CDR3 sequence reads: CASSSEINRGPYNEQFF. The CDR3 DNA is TGTGCCAGCAGCTCGGAGATCAACAGGGGACCCTACAATGAGCAGTTCTTC. The rearrangement joins TRBV5-4 to TRBJ2-1, with 7 bases fitting TRBD1. The CDR3 is 17 residues long. With V trimmed by 3 bases and J by 2 bases, 11 bases remained unmatched. Germline V CDR1 and CDR2: SGHNT, YYREEE (reference sequence).